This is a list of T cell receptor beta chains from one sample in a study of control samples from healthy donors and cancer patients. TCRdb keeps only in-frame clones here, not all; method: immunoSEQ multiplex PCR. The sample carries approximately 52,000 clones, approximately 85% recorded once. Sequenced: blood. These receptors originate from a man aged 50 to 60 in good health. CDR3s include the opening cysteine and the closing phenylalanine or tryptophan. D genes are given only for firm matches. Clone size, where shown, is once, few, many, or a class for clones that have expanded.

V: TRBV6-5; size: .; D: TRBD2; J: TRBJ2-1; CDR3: CASSSASGIDEQFF; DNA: TGTGCCAGCAGTTCCGCTAGCGGGATCGATGAGCAGTTCTTC
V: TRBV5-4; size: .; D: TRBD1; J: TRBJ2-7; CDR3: CASSPFSATGVVEQYF; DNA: TGTGCCAGCAGCCCTTTTTCCGCGACAGGGGTAGTCGAGCAGTACTTC
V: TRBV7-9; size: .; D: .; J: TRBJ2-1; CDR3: CASSVASNEQFF; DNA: TGTGCCAGCAGCGTGGCAAGTAATGAGCAGTTCTTC
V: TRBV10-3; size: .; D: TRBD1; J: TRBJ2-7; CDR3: CAISEVTGGTMSYEQYF; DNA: TGTGCCATCAGTGAGGTCACAGGGGGTACTATGTCCTACGAGCAGTACTTC
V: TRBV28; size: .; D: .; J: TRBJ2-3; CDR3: CASSSPTGTRDSGTQYF; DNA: TGTGCCAGCAGTTCTCCCACCGGGACACGCGACTCTGGGACGCAGTATTTT
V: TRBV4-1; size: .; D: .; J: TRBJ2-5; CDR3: CASSQDVGTFSETQYF; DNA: TGCGCCAGCAGCCAAGACGTCGGGACGTTCTCAGAGACCCAGTACTTC
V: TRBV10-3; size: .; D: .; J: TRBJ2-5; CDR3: CAIGLGTEETQYF; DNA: TGTGCCATCGGGTTAGGGACTGAAGAGACCCAGTACTTC
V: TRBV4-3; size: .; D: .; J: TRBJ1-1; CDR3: CASSHLGEAFF; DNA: TGCGCCAGCAGCCACCTCGGTGAAGCTTTCTTT
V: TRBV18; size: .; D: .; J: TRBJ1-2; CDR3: CASLSLEGEGYTF; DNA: TGTGCCAGCTTAAGCCTGGAGGGGGAAGGCTACACCTTC
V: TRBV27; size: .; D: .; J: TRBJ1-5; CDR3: CASMPTGSGQPQHF; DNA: TGTGCCAGCATGCCCACAGGGTCAGGTCAGCCCCAGCATTTT
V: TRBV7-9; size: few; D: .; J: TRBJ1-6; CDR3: CASSGGGGSPLHF; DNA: TGTGCCAGCAGCGGCGGTGGGGGGTCACCCCTCCACTTT
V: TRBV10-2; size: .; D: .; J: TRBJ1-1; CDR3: CASRQGPQANTEAFF; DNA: TGCGCCAGCAGGCAGGGCCCACAAGCGAACACTGAAGCTTTCTTT
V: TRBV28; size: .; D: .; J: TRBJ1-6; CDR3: CASSLGGRTNSPLHF; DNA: TGTGCCAGCAGTTTAGGTGGACGGACGAATTCACCCCTCCACTTT
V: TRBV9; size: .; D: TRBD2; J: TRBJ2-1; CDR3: CASSPETSGRRNEQFF; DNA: TGTGCCAGCAGCCCCGAAACTAGCGGGAGGCGAAATGAGCAGTTCTTC
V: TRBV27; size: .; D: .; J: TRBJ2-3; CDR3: CASSLSSRVNTDTQYF; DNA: TGTGCCAGCAGTTTATCGAGCAGGGTCAACACAGATACGCAGTATTTT
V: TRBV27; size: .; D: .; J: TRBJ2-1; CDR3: CASPGAGRTGSYNEQFF; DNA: TGTGCCAGCCCCGGGGCGGGACGTACCGGTTCCTACAATGAGCAGTTCTTC
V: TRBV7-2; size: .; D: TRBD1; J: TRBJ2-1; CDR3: CASTLQGAQFDEQFF; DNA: TGTGCCAGCACTCTACAGGGGGCTCAATTTGATGAGCAGTTCTTC
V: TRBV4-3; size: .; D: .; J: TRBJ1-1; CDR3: CASSQDALTPNTEAFF; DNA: TGCGCCAGCAGCCAAGATGCCTTGACGCCTAACACTGAAGCTTTCTTT
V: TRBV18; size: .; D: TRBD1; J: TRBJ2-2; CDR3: CASSPQSGTGRSGELFF; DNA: TGTGCCAGCTCACCTCAGTCCGGGACAGGGAGATCCGGGGAGCTGTTTTTT
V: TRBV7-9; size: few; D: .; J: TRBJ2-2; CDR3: CASSLQVANTGELFF; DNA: TGTGCCAGCAGCTTGCAGGTCGCGAACACCGGGGAGCTGTTTTTT
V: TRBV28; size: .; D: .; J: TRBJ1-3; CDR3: CASSPAQGVPGNTIYF; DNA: TGTGCCAGCAGTCCCGCACAGGGAGTCCCTGGAAACACCATATATTTT
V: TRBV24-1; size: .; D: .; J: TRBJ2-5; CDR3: CATSDLKGIGNHQETQYF; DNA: TGTGCCACCAGTGATTTGAAAGGAATAGGGAATCACCAAGAGACCCAGTACTTC
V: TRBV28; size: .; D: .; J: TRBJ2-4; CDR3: CASSSGQLINIQYF; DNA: TGTGCCAGCAGTTCCGGACAGTTAATAAACATTCAGTACTTC
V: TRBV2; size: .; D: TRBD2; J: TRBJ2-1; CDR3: CASRETSGAYNEQFF; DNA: TGTGCCAGCAGGGAGACTAGCGGGGCCTACAATGAGCAGTTCTTC
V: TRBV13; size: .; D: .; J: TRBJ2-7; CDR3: CASSRGLPSYEQYF; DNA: TGTGCCAGCAGCAGGGGACTTCCCTCCTACGAGCAGTACTTC
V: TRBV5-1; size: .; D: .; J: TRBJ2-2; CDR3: CASSLDGGRGTGELFF; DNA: TGCGCCAGCAGCTTGGATGGGGGGCGCGGCACCGGGGAGCTGTTTTTT